This T cell receptor beta chain was retrieved from a study of cytomegalovirus exposure and HLA in healthy donors. Study in general: Of the donors genotyped, 398 in all, around 76% fell in the Caucasian-associated ancestry cluster.

Study-wide results and caveats: According to an earlier analysis, most TCR beta V segments yielded productive rearrangements about 87% or about 30% of the time. Association of 15,000 to 20,000 TCR beta sequences with HLA alleles was found at 0.05 false discovery rate in a later analysis. Serostatus for CMV was the only available immune exposure information.

To note about this clone: Antigen specificity is unknown.

The primer mix had 60 Vbeta and 13 Jbeta primers. The method was immunoSEQ multiplex PCR; TCRdb's version includes in-frame clones alone and lacks a portion of them. The table lists about 95,000 clones, 78% of them singletons. V dropped 4 bases and J dropped 7 bases, with 11 bases sitting between them. CDR1 is ENHRY and CDR2 is SYGVKD in the germline V gene. This CDR3 contains 13 residues. The sequenced sample was PBMCs. The chain recombines TRBV10-3 with TRBJ2-4, with a tentative D call TRBD1 (6 bases). The clonotype comes from a middle-aged woman in good health and CMV-seropositive. The CDR3 DNA reads TGTGCCATCAGTGGGACAGTTGGGAACATTCAGTACTTC. It yields the protein CAISGTVGNIQYF.